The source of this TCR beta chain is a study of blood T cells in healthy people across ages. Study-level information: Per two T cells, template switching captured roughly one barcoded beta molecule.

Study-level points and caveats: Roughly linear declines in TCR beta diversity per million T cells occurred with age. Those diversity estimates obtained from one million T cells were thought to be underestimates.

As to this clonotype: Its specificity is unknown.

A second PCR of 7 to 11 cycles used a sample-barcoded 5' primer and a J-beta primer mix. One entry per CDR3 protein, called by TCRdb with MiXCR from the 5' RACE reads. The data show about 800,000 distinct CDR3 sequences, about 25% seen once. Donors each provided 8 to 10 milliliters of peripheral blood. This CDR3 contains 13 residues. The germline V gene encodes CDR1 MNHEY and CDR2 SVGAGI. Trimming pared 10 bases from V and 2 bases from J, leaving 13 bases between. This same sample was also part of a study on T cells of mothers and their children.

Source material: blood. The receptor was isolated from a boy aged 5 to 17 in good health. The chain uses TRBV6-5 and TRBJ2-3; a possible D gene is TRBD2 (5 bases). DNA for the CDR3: TGTGCCACGGGTGGGAGAGTCACAGATACGCAGTATTTT. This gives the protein CATGGRVTDTQYF.